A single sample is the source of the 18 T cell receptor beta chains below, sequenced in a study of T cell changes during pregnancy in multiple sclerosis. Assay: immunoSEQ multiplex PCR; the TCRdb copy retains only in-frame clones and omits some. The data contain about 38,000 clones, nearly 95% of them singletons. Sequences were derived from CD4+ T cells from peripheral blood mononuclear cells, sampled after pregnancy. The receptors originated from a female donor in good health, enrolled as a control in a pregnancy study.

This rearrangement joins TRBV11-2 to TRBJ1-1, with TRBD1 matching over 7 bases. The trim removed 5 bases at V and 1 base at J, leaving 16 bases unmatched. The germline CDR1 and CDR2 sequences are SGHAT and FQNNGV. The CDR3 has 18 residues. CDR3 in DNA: TGTGCCAGCAGCCATCCCGGGACAGCGTTTAACTGGAACACTGAAGCTTTCTTT. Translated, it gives CASSHPGTAFNWNTEAFF.

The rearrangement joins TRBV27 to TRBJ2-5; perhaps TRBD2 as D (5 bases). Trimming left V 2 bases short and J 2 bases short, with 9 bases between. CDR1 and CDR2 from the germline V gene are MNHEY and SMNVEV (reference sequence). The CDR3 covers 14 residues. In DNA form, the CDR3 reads TGTGCCAGCAGTTTAGCGGGCAGTCAAGAGACCCAGTACTTC. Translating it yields CASSLAGSQETQYF.

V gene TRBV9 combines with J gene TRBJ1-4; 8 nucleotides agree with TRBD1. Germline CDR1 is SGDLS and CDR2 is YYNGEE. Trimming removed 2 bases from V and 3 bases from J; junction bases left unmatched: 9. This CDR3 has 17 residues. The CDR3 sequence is CASSVRQGLDSNEKLFF. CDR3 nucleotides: TGTGCCAGCAGCGTCCGACAGGGGTTAGATTCTAATGAAAAACTGTTTTTT. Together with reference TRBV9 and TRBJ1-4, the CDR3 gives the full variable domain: DSGVTQTPKHLITATGQRVTLRCSPRSGDLSVYWYQQSLDQGLQFLIQYYNGEERAKGNILERFSAQQFPDLHSELNLSSLELGDSALYFCASSVRQGLDSNEKLFFGSGTQLSVL.

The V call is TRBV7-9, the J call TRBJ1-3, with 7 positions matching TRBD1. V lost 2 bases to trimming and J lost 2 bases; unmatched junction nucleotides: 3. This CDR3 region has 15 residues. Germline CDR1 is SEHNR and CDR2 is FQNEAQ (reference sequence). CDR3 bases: TGTGCCAGCAGCTTATCTAGGGGGCCTGGAAACACCATATATTTT. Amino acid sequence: CASSLSRGPGNTIYF. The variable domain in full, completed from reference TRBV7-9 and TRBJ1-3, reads DTGVSQNPRHKITKRGQNVTFRCDPISEHNRLYWYRQTLGQGPEFLTYFQNEAQLEKSRLLSDRFSAERPKGSFSTLEIQRTEQGDSAMYLCASSLSRGPGNTIYFGEGSWLTVV.

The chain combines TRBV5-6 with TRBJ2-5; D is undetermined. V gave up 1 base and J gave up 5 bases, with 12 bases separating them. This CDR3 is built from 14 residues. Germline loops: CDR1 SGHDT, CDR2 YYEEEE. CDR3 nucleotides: TGTGCCAGCAGCTTGAACATTCTGGCCGAGACCCAGTACTTC. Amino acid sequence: CASSLNILAETQYF.

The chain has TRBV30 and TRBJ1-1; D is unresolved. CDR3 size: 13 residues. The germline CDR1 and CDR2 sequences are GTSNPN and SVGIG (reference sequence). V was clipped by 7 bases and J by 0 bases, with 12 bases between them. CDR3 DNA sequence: TGTGCCTACCAACAACGGGTGAACACTGAAGCTTTCTTT. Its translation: CAYQQRVNTEAFF.

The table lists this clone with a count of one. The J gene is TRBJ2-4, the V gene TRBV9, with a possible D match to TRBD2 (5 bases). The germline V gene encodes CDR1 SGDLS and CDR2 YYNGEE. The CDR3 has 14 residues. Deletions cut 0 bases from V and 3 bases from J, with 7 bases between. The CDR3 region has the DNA TGTGCCAGCAGCGTAGGACGGGGCAAAAACATTCAGTACTTC. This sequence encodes CASSVGRGKNIQYF.

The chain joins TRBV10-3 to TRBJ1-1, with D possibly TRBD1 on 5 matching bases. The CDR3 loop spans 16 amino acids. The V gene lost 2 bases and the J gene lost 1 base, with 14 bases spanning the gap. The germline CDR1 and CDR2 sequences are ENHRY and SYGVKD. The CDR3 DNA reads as TGTGCCATCAGTGAGCCCTACCAGGGAGGGAACACTGAAGCTTTCTTT. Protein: CAISEPYQGGNTEAFF.

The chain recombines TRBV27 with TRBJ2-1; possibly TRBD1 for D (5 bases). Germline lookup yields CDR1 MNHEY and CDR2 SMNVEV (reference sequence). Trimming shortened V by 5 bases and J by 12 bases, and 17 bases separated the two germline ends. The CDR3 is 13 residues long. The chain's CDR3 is CASSAVQGSGQFF. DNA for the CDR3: TGTGCCAGCAGTGCAGTTCAGGGATCGGGGCAGTTCTTC.

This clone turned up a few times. CDR3 in amino acids: CAWNVAGTGAHYGYTF. CDR3 coding DNA: TGTGCCTGGAACGTTGCGGGAACAGGGGCCCACTATGGCTACACCTTC. The genes are TRBV30 and TRBJ1-2; 7 bases match TRBD1. With 4 bases clipped from V and 3 bases from J, the junction kept 14 bases outside the gene matches. This CDR3 is built from 16 residues. Germline CDR1 and CDR2: GTSNPN and SVGIG (reference sequence).

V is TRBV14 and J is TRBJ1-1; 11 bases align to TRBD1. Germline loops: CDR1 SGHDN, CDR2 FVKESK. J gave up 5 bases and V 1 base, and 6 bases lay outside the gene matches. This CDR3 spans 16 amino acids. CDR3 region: CASSQVGQGAQTEAFF. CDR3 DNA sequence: TGTGCCAGCAGCCAAGTCGGACAGGGGGCGCAGACTGAAGCTTTCTTT.

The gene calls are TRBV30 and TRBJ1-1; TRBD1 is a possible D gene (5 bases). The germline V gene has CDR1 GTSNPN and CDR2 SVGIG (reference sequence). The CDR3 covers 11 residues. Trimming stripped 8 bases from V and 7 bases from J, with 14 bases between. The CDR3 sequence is CARTPGLEAFF. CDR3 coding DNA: TGTGCCCGGACTCCGGGACTTGAAGCTTTCTTT.

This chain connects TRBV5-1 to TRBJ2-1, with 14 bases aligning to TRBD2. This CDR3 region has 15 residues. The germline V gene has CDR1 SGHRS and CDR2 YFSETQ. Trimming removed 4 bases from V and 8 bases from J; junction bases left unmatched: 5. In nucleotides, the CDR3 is TGCGCCAGCAGCCCGGGACTAGCGGGAGTGGATGAGCAGTTCTTC. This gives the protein CASSPGLAGVDEQFF.

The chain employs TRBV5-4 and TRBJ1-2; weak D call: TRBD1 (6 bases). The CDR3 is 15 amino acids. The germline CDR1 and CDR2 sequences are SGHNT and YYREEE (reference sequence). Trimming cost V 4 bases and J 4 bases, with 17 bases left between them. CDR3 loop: CASSKVDSLIYGYTF. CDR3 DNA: TGTGCCAGCAGCAAAGTGGACAGTCTGATCTATGGCTACACCTTC. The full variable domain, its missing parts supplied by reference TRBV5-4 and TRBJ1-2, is ETGVTQSPTHLIKTRGQQVTLRCSSQSGHNTVSWYQQALGQGPQFIFQYYREEENGRGNFPPRFSGLQFPNYSSELNVNALELDDSALYLCASSKVDSLIYGYTFGSGTRLTVV.

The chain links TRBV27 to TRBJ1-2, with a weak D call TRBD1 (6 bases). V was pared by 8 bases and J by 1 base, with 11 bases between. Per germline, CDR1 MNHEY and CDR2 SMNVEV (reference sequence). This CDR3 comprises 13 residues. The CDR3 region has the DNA TGTGCCAGCCGAAAGGACAGTAACTATGGCTACACCTTC. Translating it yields CASRKDSNYGYTF.

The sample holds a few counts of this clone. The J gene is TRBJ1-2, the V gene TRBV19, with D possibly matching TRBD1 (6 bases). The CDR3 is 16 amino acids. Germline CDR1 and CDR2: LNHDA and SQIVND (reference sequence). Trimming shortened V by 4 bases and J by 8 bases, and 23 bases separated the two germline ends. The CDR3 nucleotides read TGTGCCAGTAGTACACGAAACCCGACAGGCACGGGCGGCTACACCTTC. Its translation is CASSTRNPTGTGGYTF.

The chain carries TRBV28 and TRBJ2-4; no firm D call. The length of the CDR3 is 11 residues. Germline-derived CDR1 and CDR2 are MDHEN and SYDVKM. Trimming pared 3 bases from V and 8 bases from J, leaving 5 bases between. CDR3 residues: CASSLSDIQYF. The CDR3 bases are TGTGCCAGCAGTTTGAGCGACATTCAGTACTTC.

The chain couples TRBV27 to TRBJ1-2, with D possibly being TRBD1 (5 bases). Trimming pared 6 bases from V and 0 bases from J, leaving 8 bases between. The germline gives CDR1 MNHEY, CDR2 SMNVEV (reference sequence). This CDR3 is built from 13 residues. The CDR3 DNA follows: TGTGCCAGCAGGGGGCTAACTAACTATGGCTACACCTTC. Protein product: CASRGLTNYGYTF.